This T cell receptor (beta chain) was recorded in a study of T cell responses to AZD1222 COVID-19 vaccine (dated by TCRdb to the early 2020s). About the full investigation: AZD1222 recipients given second doses at about 4 weeks or at about 12 weeks were pooled, since spike-specific TCR depth and breadth were not found to differ between the two schedules. Trial participants were enrolled into age subgroups of 18-55, 56-69 and 70-plus years, which contained 148, 28 and 57 TCR-sequenced participants, respectively. TCR sequencing was performed for approximately 240 trial participants, of whom around 210 were given two doses of AZD1222 and around 26 were given two doses of MenACWY control vaccine. Overall study outcomes, separate from this receptor: Conclusions about previously exposed vaccinees were limited because only six AZD1222 recipients were SARS-CoV-2 seropositive at baseline. Nearly half of unique spike-specific TCRs reportedly recognized epitopes outside regions mutated in the B.1.351 and B.1.1.7 variants. Most participants were white British and females outnumbered males, and the authors suggested that clonal diversity may have been underestimated. No day 14 peak-response samples were available, so repertoires were characterized only after the peak T cell response. The whole spike protein was spanned by vaccine-associated CD4 TCRs, and dominant responses were seen in regions 160-218 and 743-854. In the small 56-69-year group, the increase in depth fell short of significance, most likely because of low power. A significant rise in spike-specific TCR breadth and depth was observed after two AZD1222 doses relative to day 0 and relative to MenACWY recipients.

The CDR3 regions of human TCRbeta chains were analyzed by immunosequencing. The study's own analysis went as follows. TCRs in the repertoires were compared against a reference library of SARS-CoV-2-specific TCRs that had been generated with the MIRA antigen-specificity platform. Breadth was defined as the fraction of unique TCRs that were SARS-CoV-2-associated. Depth was defined as the fraction of total T cells that were SARS-CoV-2-associated. Using the MIRA data, each spike-specific TCR was assigned both to the spike region to which the TCR was reactive and to a CD4 or CD8 class. Log10-transformed breadth and depth values were compared by one-way ANOVA with Sidak's multiple comparisons tests. This immuneACCESS table, as held by TCRdb, lists in-frame sequences with V and J called but not all clones. Of the missing ones, under half trace to an unresolved V gene in checked studies; the others have no known cause. V and J calls and clone size are copied from that table; D and trimming were computed from the DNA. The sample yields approximately 180,000 clones; approximately 92% were counted once. Clones ranked in the top ten supply about 10% of the sample.

V lost 1 base and J lost 8 bases; the stretch between them is 6 bases long. The CDR3 holds 13 amino acids from the cysteine to the phenylalanine. Only CDR3 DNA is held: 39 bases, read in frame from base 1. From a lookup of the germline V gene, CDR1 and CDR2 are SGHVS and FQNEAQ. This clone was recorded a few times. Its antigen target is currently unknown. Within one base of it there is no much larger clone, and no base qualities were kept. The sample's time point, from its label and the paper: baseline before first vaccination. Samples from vaccinated people were obtained from the UK trials COV001 and COV002, which included a single-blind randomized controlled phase 2/3 trial of AZD1222 (ChAdOx1 nCoV-19) in healthy adults. Trial participant PBMC samples were collected at day 0 and day 28 after the second dose for TCRbeta chain sequencing.

This material consisted of peripheral blood, taken on day 0 of AZD1222 vaccination. The chain is assembled from TRBV7-8 and TRBJ1-6; the best D guess is TRBD1, with 6 bases matching. The sequence was obtained from an adult in good health. The CDR3 protein is CASSLGQDSPLHF. Read as DNA, the sequence is TGTGCCAGCAGCTTAGGACAGGATTCACCCCTCCACTTT.